The source of this T cell receptor (beta chain) is a study of T cells in Graves' hyperthyroidism and ophthalmopathy. General study findings and limits: A median 6.5 months before onset, the model predicted ophthalmopathy. Clonotypes that were expanded in thyroid above 0.001 mostly appeared in blood too.

Fresh peripheral blood, more than 9 ml, yielded the PBMCs. Trimming took 7 bases from V and 1 from J; bases not matched to a gene: 6. This CDR3 has 14 residues. Germline V gene sequence: CDR1 MNHNS, CDR2 SASEGT. Amplification of TCR beta CDR3 regions was performed using RNA transcripts as template. An initial round of RT-PCR targeting the TCR CDR3 relied on the HTBI primer set. TCRdb fed the multiplex PCR reads into MiXCR, producing one record per CDR3 protein. This table has 600,000 to 900,000 distinct CDR3 sequences, roughly 15% appearing once. Points on this clonotype: Its target is unknown.

Sequencing was done on a sample of blood. The chain uses TRBV6-1 and TRBJ2-7, with 8 bases that match TRBD2. The receptor was derived from a man younger than 30 with Graves' hyperthyroidism. The CDR3: CASKAAGVSYEQYF. As DNA, the CDR3 is TGTGCCAGCAAGGCAGCGGGAGTGTCCTACGAGCAGTACTTC.